This passage covers 29 T cell receptor beta chains from one sample sequenced in a study of blood T cell repertoires in COVID-19. This table comes from immunoSEQ multiplex PCR, and its TCRdb copy is limited to in-frame clones, with some not included. The table lists 250,000 to 350,000 clones, about 87% of them singletons. The source material was peripheral blood. These receptors came from a woman aged 45 to 65 who had recovered from COVID-19.

This chain connects TRBV7-3 to TRBJ2-3; tentatively, D is TRBD2 (5 bases). Germline lookup yields CDR1 SGHTA and CDR2 FQGTGA. CDR3 length: 14 residues. V lost 5 bases to trimming and J lost 2 bases, with 11 bases between them. CDR3 DNA sequence: TGTGCCAGCAGCGTAAGCGGAATCACAGATACGCAGTATTTT. Translating gives CASSVSGITDTQYF.

The chain couples TRBV30 to TRBJ2-4; TRBD2 is a possible D gene (6 bases). The CDR3 runs 12 residues. Germline V gene data show CDR1 as GTSNPN and CDR2 as SVGIG (reference sequence). With 0 bases removed from V and 8 bases from J, the gap between germline ends came to 8 bases. This CDR3 is CAWSVAGDIQYF. CDR3 coding DNA: TGTGCCTGGAGTGTAGCGGGTGACATTCAGTACTTC.

The chain combines TRBV7-8 with TRBJ1-3, with D tentatively TRBD1 (5 bases). CDR1 and CDR2 (germline): SGHVS, FQNEAQ. The CDR3 is made up of 16 amino acids. Trimming took 2 bases from V and 2 from J, leaving 13 bases between them. CDR3 region: CASSLTQGTPGNTIYF. CDR3 sequence (DNA): TGTGCCAGCAGCTTAACCCAGGGTACGCCTGGAAACACCATATATTTT.

V usage is TRBV19 and J usage is TRBJ2-7; tentatively, D is TRBD1 (6 bases). The CDR3 sequence is 15 residues long. Germline lookup yields CDR1 LNHDA and CDR2 SQIVND (reference sequence). Trimming took off 3 bases at V and 2 bases at J, with 14 bases between the two ends. The CDR3 DNA follows: TGTGCCAGTAGTATCGGAACAGGGTTCCCCTACGAGCAGTACTTC. Encoded protein: CASSIGTGFPYEQYF.

The chain carries TRBV7-2 and TRBJ2-2, with D possibly being TRBD1 (5 bases). The V end was cut by 0 bases, the J end by 0 bases, with 5 bases between. Germline V gene sequence: CDR1 SGHTA, CDR2 FQGNSA. The CDR3 is 15 amino acids. The DNA for the CDR3 is TGTGCCAGCAGCTTAGCGGGGCCGAACACCGGGGAGCTGTTTTTT. As protein: CASSLAGPNTGELFF.

The genes are TRBV7-2 and TRBJ1-6; possible D gene TRBD1, 5 bases. The CDR3 loop spans 17 amino acids. Germline-derived CDR1 and CDR2 are SGHTA and FQGNSA. The V and J ends lost 1 base and 6 bases respectively, with 16 bases between them. For the CDR3, the DNA is TGTGCCAGCAGCTTAGGGCGGGGACGCGGACCTAATTCACCCCTCCACTTT. Translated: CASSLGRGRGPNSPLHF.

This sequence joins TRBV4-3 and TRBJ1-2; D perhaps matches TRBD1 (5 bases). The V gene lost 8 bases and the J gene lost 4 bases, with 14 bases spanning the gap. CDR1 and CDR2 (germline): LGHNA, YSLEER. This CDR3 is 13 amino acids long. The CDR3 sequence is CASGSGGSYGYTF. The CDR3, as DNA: TGCGCCAGCGGATCCGGGGGTAGCTATGGCTACACCTTC.

The V gene is TRBV28, the J gene TRBJ2-1; 9 bases are shared with TRBD2. The CDR3 has 17 amino acids. Trimming cost V 8 bases and J 6 bases; bases outside gene matches: 17. Germline-derived CDR1 and CDR2 are MDHEN and SYDVKM. The CDR3: CASVGLQLSGRGNEQFF. For the CDR3, the DNA is TGTGCCAGCGTCGGCCTCCAACTTAGCGGGAGAGGCAATGAGCAGTTCTTC.

The chain links TRBV29-1 to TRBJ2-7, with a weak D call TRBD1 (5 bases). The V gene lost 4 bases and the J gene lost 3 bases, with 16 bases spanning the gap. The CDR3 runs 14 residues. Germline loops: CDR1 SQVTM, CDR2 ANQGSEA. The CDR3 nucleotides are TGCAGCGTTGGCCTCCGGACACTCGGCTACGAGCAGTACTTC. Translation gives CSVGLRTLGYEQYF.

CDR3 coding DNA: TGTGCCAGCAGCCAGACAGGGGGCACAGATACGCAGTATTTT. It codes for CASSQTGGTDTQYF. The rearrangement uses TRBV3-1 (or the pseudogene TRBV3-2) and TRBJ2-3; 8 bases agree with TRBD1. The CDR3 has 14 residues. The V gene's germline CDR1 is LGHDT and CDR2 YNNKEL (reference sequence). Trimming cost V 3 bases and J 1 base; bases outside gene matches: 0.

In DNA, the CDR3 is TGTGCCAGCTCACGAGCAGGGGGCTCTAATGAGCAGTTCTTC. Translation gives CASSRAGGSNEQFF. This sequence joins TRBV18 and TRBJ2-1, with TRBD1 identical over 8 bases. CDR1 and CDR2 from the germline V gene are KGHSH and LQKENI. This CDR3 is built from 14 residues. Trimming cost V 4 bases and J 7 bases; bases outside gene matches: 6.

The V call is TRBV10-3, the J call TRBJ1-2, with 12 bases fitting TRBD1. Germline V CDR1 and CDR2: ENHRY, SYGVKD. Trimming cost V 4 bases and J 14 bases; bases outside gene matches: 14. The CDR3 runs 15 residues. The CDR3 reads CAISGPPGQGAEGTF. For the CDR3, the DNA is TGTGCCATCAGTGGGCCCCCGGGACAGGGGGCTGAGGGAACCTTC.

The chain carries TRBV9 and TRBJ1-2; D might be TRBD1 (6 bases). The CDR3 runs 15 residues. V shed 1 base and J shed 2 bases, with 12 bases lying between them. The V gene's germline CDR1 is SGDLS and CDR2 YYNGEE. The chain's CDR3 is CASSVSQGTNYGYTF. CDR3 nucleotide sequence: TGTGCCAGCAGCGTATCACAGGGAACGAACTATGGCTACACCTTC.

This clone was detected once. The rearrangement joins TRBV7-9 to TRBJ1-5; D is perhaps TRBD1 (5 bases). The CDR3 spans 15 residues. V was clipped by 4 bases and J by 0 bases, with 10 bases between them. Germline CDR1 is SEHNR and CDR2 is FQNEAQ (reference sequence). The CDR3 sequence is CASSYRPNSNQPQHF. The CDR3 nucleotides are TGTGCCAGCAGCTACAGGCCAAATAGCAATCAGCCCCAGCATTTT.

This chain uses TRBV3-1 (or the pseudogene TRBV3-2) with TRBJ1-3; maybe TRBD1 (6 bases). This CDR3 comprises 17 residues. From germline, CDR1 is LGHDT and CDR2 YNNKEL (reference sequence). With 3 bases removed from V and 3 bases from J, the gap between germline ends came to 18 bases. The DNA for the CDR3 is TGTGCCAGCAGCCACTCCCGGACAGTCAGGATTGGAAACACCATATATTTT. Its protein is CASSHSRTVRIGNTIYF.

The chain links TRBV9 to TRBJ1-2, with 7 bases identical to TRBD1. The V and J ends lost 0 bases and 8 bases, in that order; junction bases with no gene match: 4. This CDR3 region has 13 residues. Germline V gene sequence: CDR1 SGDLS, CDR2 YYNGEE. For the CDR3, the DNA is TGTGCCAGCAGCGTAGAACAGGGGAGAGGCTACACCTTC. It specifies CASSVEQGRGYTF.

V gene TRBV28 combines with J gene TRBJ1-4, with D possibly matching TRBD1 (6 bases). CDR1 is MDHEN and CDR2 is SYDVKM in the germline V gene. Trimming took 3 bases from V and 3 from J, leaving 17 bases between them. The CDR3 is 17 amino acids. The chain's CDR3 is CASSLVGGVIANEKLFF. The CDR3 region has the DNA TGTGCCAGCAGTTTGGTAGGGGGAGTCATAGCTAATGAAAAACTGTTTTTT.

The V and J genes are TRBV28 and TRBJ2-7, with D possibly TRBD1 on 6 matching bases. V was cut by 6 bases and J by 4 bases, with 16 bases left in between. From germline, CDR1 is MDHEN and CDR2 SYDVKM. The CDR3 runs 14 residues. CDR3 region: CASRKTQGSYEQYF. The CDR3 DNA sequence: TGTGCCAGCAGAAAAACACAGGGTTCTTACGAGCAGTACTTC.

J is TRBJ2-7 and V is TRBV18; TRBD2 matches at 9 bases. Germline CDR1 is KGHSH and CDR2 is LQKENI. V dropped 0 bases and J dropped 3; count of bases not matched to a gene: 6. The CDR3 loop spans 16 amino acids. CDR3 DNA: TGTGCCAGCTCACCACCGTTCCGGCGGGGGGGCTACGAGCAGTACTTC. As protein: CASSPPFRRGGYEQYF.

The V gene is TRBV4-1, the J gene TRBJ1-3; D possibly corresponds to TRBD1 (6 bases). Trimming removed 3 bases from V and 6 bases from J, with 15 bases in between. This CDR3 has 15 residues. Germline values: CDR1 MGHRA, CDR2 YSYEKL. The CDR3 DNA reads as TGCGCCAGCAGCCAGGGTCCGGGGGGGCAAAACACCATATATTTT. Its protein is CASSQGPGGQNTIYF.

This rearrangement joins TRBV15 to TRBJ2-5; 7 bases are a match to TRBD2. The CDR3 has 16 residues. Trimming removed 2 bases from V and 2 bases from J; junction bases left unmatched: 8. Germline V lookup: CDR1 LNHNV, CDR2 YYDKDF (reference sequence). CDR3 loop: CATSRWEGVKQETQYF. CDR3 bases: TGTGCCACCAGCAGATGGGAGGGAGTCAAACAAGAGACCCAGTACTTC.

The V and J genes are TRBV7-2 and TRBJ2-1, with TRBD2 identical over 10 bases. J was trimmed by 5 bases and V by 3 bases; bases with no gene match: 1. In germline, CDR1 is SGHTA, CDR2 FQGNSA. This CDR3 has 14 amino acids. CDR3 residues: CASSFGLADNEQFF. The CDR3 DNA reads as TGTGCCAGCAGCTTCGGACTAGCGGACAATGAGCAGTTCTTC.

The chain is built from TRBV7-3 and TRBJ2-2, with D maybe TRBD1 (5 bases). V was clipped by 2 bases and J by 0 bases, with 7 bases between them. CDR1 is SGHTA and CDR2 is FQGTGA in the germline V gene. The CDR3 is 15 amino acids. CDR3 amino acids: CASSLWGPNTGELFF. For the CDR3, the DNA is TGTGCCAGCAGCTTATGGGGCCCGAACACCGGGGAGCTGTTTTTT.

The chain carries TRBV9 and TRBJ2-1, with 8 bases matching TRBD2. The trim removed 4 bases at V and 7 bases at J, leaving 7 bases unmatched. CDR3 size: 14 residues. Germline loops: CDR1 SGDLS, CDR2 YYNGEE. The CDR3 region is CASSLAGLLNEQFF. CDR3 nucleotide sequence: TGTGCCAGCAGCCTAGCGGGTTTACTGAATGAGCAGTTCTTC. The complete variable domain, with remaining parts taken from reference TRBV9 and TRBJ2-1, reads DSGVTQTPKHLITATGQRVTLRCSPRSGDLSVYWYQQSLDQGLQFLIQYYNGEERAKGNILERFSAQQFPDLHSELNLSSLELGDSALYFCASSLAGLLNEQFFGPGTRLTVL.

A remark on this clone: Sequence at one end of the junction differs from germline and may be a read error. This sequence joins TRBV15 and TRBJ2-7; TRBD1 matches at 8 bases. CDR3 length: 15 residues. Germline V CDR1 and CDR2: LNHNV, YYDKDF (reference sequence). The CDR3 spells CATSRDGQGSHEQYF. The CDR3 DNA reads as TGTGCCACCAGTCGGGACGGACAGGGCTCCCACGAGCAGTACTTC.

The gene calls are TRBV30 and TRBJ1-4; D call uncertain. Between the trimmed V and J ends, which lost 4 bases and 8 bases, there was a span of 14 bases. CDR3 length: 13 residues. The germline gives CDR1 GTSNPN, CDR2 SVGIG (reference sequence). The CDR3 reads CAWTGSRREKLFF. CDR3 DNA: TGTGCCTGGACAGGCTCCCGGAGGGAAAAACTGTTTTTT.

The chain carries TRBV7-8 and TRBJ1-5; D may be TRBD1 (5 bases). The V and J ends lost 0 bases and 4 bases respectively, with 13 bases between them. The CDR3 has 16 residues. CDR1 is SGHVS, CDR2 FQNEAQ, per germline. The CDR3 spells CASSLADGQINQPQHF. As DNA, the CDR3 is TGTGCCAGCAGCTTAGCGGACGGACAAATTAATCAGCCCCAGCATTTT.

The genes are TRBV6-1 and TRBJ1-4, with D tentatively TRBD1 (5 bases). The length of the CDR3 is 14 residues. With 3 bases removed from V and 1 base from J, the gap between germline ends came to 6 bases. CDR1 and CDR2 (germline): MNHNS, SASEGT. CDR3 amino acids: CASSEQGTNEKLFF. For the CDR3, the DNA is TGTGCCAGCAGTGAGCAGGGAACTAATGAAAAACTGTTTTTT.

The chain joins TRBV20-1 to TRBJ1-1; D remains unclear. V was shortened by 5 bases and J by 1 base, with 5 bases between the two germline ends. The CDR3 sequence is 11 residues long. Germline V CDR1 and CDR2: DFQATT, SNEGSKA (reference sequence). As DNA, the CDR3 is TGCAGTGCTCTAAAGAACACTGAAGCTTTCTTT. It translates to CSALKNTEAFF.